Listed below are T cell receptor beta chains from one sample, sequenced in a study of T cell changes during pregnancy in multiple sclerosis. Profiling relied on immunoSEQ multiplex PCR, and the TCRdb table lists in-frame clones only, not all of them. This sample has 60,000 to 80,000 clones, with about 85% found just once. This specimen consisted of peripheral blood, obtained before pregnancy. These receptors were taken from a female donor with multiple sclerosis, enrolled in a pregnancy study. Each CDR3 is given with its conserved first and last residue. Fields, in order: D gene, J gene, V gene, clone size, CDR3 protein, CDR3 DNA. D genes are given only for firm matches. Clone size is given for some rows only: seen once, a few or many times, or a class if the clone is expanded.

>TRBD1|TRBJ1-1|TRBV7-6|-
CASSFRQGAEAFF
TGTGCCAGCAGCTTTCGACAGGGAGCTGAAGCTTTCTTT
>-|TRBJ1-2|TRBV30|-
CAWSPSNYGYTF
TGTGCCTGGAGCCCCTCCAACTATGGCTACACCTTC
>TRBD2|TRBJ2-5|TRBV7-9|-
CASSLLLSTGGRETQYF
TGTGCCAGCAGCTTACTACTATCAACGGGGGGGAGGGAGACCCAGTACTTC
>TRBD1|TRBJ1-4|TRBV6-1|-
CASSDRQGAGEKLFF
TGTGCCAGCAGTGACCGACAGGGGGCAGGGGAAAAACTGTTTTTT
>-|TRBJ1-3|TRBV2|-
CASSDGTTGNTIYF
TGTGCCAGCAGTGATGGCACTACTGGAAACACCATATATTTT
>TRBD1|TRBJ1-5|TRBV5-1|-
CASSRFTGGNQPQHF
TGCGCCAGCAGCAGATTCACAGGGGGCAATCAGCCCCAGCATTTT
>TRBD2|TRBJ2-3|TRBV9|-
CASSAGIAGEGTDTQYF
TGTGCCAGCAGCGCTGGGATCGCGGGGGAGGGCACAGATACGCAGTATTTT
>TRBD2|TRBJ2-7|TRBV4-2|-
CASSQDLAGSYEQYF
TGTGCCAGCAGCCAAGACCTAGCGGGCTCGTACGAGCAGTACTTC
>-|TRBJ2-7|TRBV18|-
CASSPPNLQGSYEQYF
TGTGCCAGCTCACCACCGAATTTACAGGGCTCCTACGAGCAGTACTTC
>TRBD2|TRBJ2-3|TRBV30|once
CAWSIGAGGATDTQYF
TGTGCCTGGAGCATTGGGGCGGGAGGCGCCACAGATACGCAGTATTTT
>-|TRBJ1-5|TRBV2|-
CASKGVDSNQPQHF
TGTGCCAGTAAGGGGGTAGATAGCAATCAGCCCCAGCATTTT
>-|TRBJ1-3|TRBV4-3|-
CASSHSGPGNTIYF
TGCGCCAGCAGCCACTCAGGGCCTGGAAACACCATATATTTT
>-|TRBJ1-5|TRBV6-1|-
CASSGSGGFSQPQHF
TGTGCCAGCAGTGGGTCGGGGGGCTTTAGTCAGCCCCAGCATTTT
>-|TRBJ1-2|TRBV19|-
CASSTTTASSIGYTF
TGTGCCAGTAGTACTACGACAGCCTCATCTATTGGCTACACCTTC
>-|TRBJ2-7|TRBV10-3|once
CAISETAGSIYEQYF
TGTGCCATCAGTGAGACGGCAGGTTCGATCTACGAGCAGTACTTC
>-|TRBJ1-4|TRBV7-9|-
CASSLAGTTGEKLFF
TGTGCCAGCAGCTTAGCGGGGACAACGGGTGAAAAACTGTTTTTT
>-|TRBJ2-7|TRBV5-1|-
CASSLGNGEGGYEQYF
TGCGCCAGCAGCTTGGGAAACGGGGAAGGAGGTTACGAGCAGTACTTC
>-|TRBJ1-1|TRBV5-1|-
CASRAVMNTEAFF
TGCGCCAGCAGGGCAGTTATGAACACTGAAGCTTTCTTT
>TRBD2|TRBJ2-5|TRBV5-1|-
CASSSTSGGGETQYF
TGCGCCAGCAGCTCCACTAGCGGGGGAGGAGAGACCCAGTACTTC
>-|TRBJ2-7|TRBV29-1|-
CSVLGGGKSYEQYF
TGCAGCGTGCTAGGGGGGGGGAAGTCCTACGAGCAGTACTTC
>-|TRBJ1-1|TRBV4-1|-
CASSQERLGGEVEAFF
TGCGCCAGCAGCCAAGAACGGTTGGGGGGAGAGGTTGAAGCTTTCTTT
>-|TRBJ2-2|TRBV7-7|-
CASSTRPGTTGELFF
TGTGCCAGCAGCACACGACCGGGGACTACCGGGGAGCTGTTTTTT
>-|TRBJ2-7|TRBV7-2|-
CASSLARTAYEQYF
TGTGCCAGCAGCTTAGCCCGGACAGCCTACGAGCAGTACTTC
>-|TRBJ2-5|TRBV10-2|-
CATAVGSQETQYF
TGCGCCACCGCCGTCGGGAGTCAAGAGACCCAGTACTTC
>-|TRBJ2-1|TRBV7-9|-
CASSPLRNEQFF
TGTGCCAGCAGCCCCCTCAGGAATGAGCAGTTCTTC
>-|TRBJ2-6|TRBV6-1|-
CASSEFKGRGANVLTF
TGTGCCAGCAGTGAATTCAAGGGGCGTGGGGCCAACGTCCTGACTTTC
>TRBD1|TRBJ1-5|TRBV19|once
CASSPDRSPGSNQPQHF
TGTGCCAGTAGTCCGGACAGGTCCCCGGGAAGCAATCAGCCCCAGCATTTT
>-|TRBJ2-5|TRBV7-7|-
CASSLDREETQYF
TGTGCCAGCAGCTTAGACAGGGAAGAGACCCAGTACTTC
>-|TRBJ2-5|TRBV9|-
CASSPGLNQETQYF
TGTGCCAGCAGCCCCGGACTAAACCAAGAGACCCAGTACTTC
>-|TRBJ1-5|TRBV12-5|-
CASGLLEGIQIRPNQPQHF
TGTGCTAGTGGTTTGTTGGAGGGGATCCAAATTCGTCCTAATCAGCCCCAGCATTTT
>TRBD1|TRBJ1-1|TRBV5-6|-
CASSLQGATTEAFF
TGTGCCAGCAGCTTGCAGGGGGCGACAACTGAAGCTTTCTTT
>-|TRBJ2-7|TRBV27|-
CASFSGTYEQYF
TGTGCCAGCTTTAGCGGTACCTACGAGCAGTACTTC
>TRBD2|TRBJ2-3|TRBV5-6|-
CASSLGGTSASADTQYF
TGTGCCAGCAGCCTGGGGGGGACTAGCGCGAGCGCAGATACGCAGTATTTT
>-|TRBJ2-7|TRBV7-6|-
CASSLAASRTYEQYF
TGTGCCAGCAGCTTAGCTGCTAGCAGAACCTACGAGCAGTACTTC
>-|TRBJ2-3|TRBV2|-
CASSELGTGLTDTQYF
TGTGCCAGCAGTGAGTTAGGAACAGGGTTAACAGATACGCAGTATTTT
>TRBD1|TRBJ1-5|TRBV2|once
CASSGQGAWSNQPQHF
TGTGCCAGCAGTGGTCAGGGGGCTTGGAGCAATCAGCCCCAGCATTTT
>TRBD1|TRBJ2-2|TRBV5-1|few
CASGGQPAGELFF
TGCGCCAGCGGGGGACAGCCCGCCGGGGAGCTGTTTTTT
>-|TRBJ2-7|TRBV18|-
CASSPSETGGLDEQYF
TGTGCCAGCTCACCATCGGAGACAGGCGGGTTAGACGAGCAGTACTTC
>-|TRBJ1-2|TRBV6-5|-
CASSYSKGRGYGYTF
TGTGCCAGCAGTTACTCGAAGGGGAGGGGCTATGGCTACACCTTC
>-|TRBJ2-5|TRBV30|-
CAWSLGLGLGYF
TGTGCCTGGAGCTTGGGACTTGGATTGGGGTACTTC
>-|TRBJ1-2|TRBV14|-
CASSQEPRGGYTF
TGTGCCAGCAGCCAAGAGCCCAGGGGTGGCTACACCTTC
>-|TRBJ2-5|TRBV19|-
CASSPLEGMAQYF
TGTGCCAGTAGTCCCCTGGAGGGTATGGCCCAGTACTTC
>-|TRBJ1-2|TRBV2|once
CASSPDRIFYGYTF
TGTGCCAGCAGTCCTGACAGAATCTTCTATGGCTACACCTTC